This TCR beta chain was recovered during a study of T cell changes during pregnancy in multiple sclerosis. The protocol was immunoSEQ multiplex PCR, while the TCRdb copy is restricted to in-frame clones and leaves out a portion. Here the sample spans 70,000 to 100,000 clones, 90% to 95% being singletons. Germline CDR1 and CDR2: MNHEY and SVGAGI. With V trimmed by 6 bases and J by 1 base, 6 bases remained unmatched. The length of the CDR3 is 15 residues. Sequencing was performed on peripheral blood, taken in the first trimester of pregnancy. The receptor was derived from a female donor with multiple sclerosis, enrolled in a pregnancy study. The chain couples TRBV6-5 to TRBJ2-3; 8 nucleotides align to TRBD1. This CDR3 reads CASRRTGMGTDTQYF. The CDR3 DNA is TGTGCCAGCAGAAGGACAGGGATGGGCACAGATACGCAGTATTTT.